This TCR beta chain was sequenced in a study of sequential checkpoint blockade in melanoma. For the study at large: Both treatment sequences were followed by maintenance nivolumab.

The sample's treatment: randomized to nivolumab then ipilimumab (arm A) or the reverse (arm B). None of the patients previously received DNA-damaging chemotherapy. Sorted cells were live CD3+CD8+, lacking CD19 and CD56, from PBMCs. Germline V gives CDR1 SGHRS, CDR2 YFSETQ. The CDR3 covers 15 residues. The V and J ends lost 2 bases and 4 bases, in that order; junction bases with no gene match: 6. The method was immunoSEQ multiplex PCR; TCRdb's version includes in-frame clones alone and lacks a portion of them. The sample lists about 6,100 clones, about half occurring once. This chain joins TRBV5-1 and TRBJ2-7; 10 nucleotides match TRBD1. This material consisted of CD8+ T cells sorted from blood (inferred from file names), taken from a patient given nivolumab and ipilimumab in sequence. The source is a human patient with melanoma. Some clones in this sample may be carry-over from other donors' samples. The CDR3 loop is CASSFRTGGGYEQYF. CDR3 nucleotides: TGCGCCAGCAGCTTCCGGACAGGGGGTGGTTACGAGCAGTACTTC.